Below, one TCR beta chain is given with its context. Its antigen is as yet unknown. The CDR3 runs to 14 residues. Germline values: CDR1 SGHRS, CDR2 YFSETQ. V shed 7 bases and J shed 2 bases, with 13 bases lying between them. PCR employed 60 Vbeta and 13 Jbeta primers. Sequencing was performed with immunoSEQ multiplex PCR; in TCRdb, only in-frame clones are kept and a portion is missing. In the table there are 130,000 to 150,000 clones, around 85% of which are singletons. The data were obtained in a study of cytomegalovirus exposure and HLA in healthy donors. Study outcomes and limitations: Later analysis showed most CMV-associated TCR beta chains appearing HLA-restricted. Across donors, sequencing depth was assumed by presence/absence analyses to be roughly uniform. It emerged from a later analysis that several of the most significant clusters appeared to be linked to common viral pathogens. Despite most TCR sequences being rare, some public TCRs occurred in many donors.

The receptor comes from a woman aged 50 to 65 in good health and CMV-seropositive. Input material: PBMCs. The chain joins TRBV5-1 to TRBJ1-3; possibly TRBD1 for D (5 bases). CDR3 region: CASQRGTAGNTIYF. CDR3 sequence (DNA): TGCGCCAGCCAACGGGGGACTGCTGGAAACACCATATATTTT.